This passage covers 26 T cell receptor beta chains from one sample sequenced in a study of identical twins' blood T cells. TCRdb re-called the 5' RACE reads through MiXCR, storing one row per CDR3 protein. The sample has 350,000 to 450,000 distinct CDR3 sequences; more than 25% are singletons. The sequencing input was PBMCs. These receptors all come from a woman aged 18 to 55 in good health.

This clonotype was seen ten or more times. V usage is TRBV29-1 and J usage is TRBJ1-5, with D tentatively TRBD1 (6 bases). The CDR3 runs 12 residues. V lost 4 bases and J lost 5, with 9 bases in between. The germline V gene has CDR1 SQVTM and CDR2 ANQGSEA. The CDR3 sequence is CSVGSGDQPQHF. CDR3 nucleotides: TGCAGCGTTGGGTCAGGGGATCAGCCCCAGCATTTT.

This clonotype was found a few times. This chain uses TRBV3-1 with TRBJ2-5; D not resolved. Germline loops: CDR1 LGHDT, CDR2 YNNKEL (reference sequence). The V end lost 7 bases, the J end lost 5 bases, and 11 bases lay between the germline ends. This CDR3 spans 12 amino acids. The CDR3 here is CASTGSRETQYF. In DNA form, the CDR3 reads TGTGCCAGCACCGGAAGCAGGGAGACCCAGTACTTC.

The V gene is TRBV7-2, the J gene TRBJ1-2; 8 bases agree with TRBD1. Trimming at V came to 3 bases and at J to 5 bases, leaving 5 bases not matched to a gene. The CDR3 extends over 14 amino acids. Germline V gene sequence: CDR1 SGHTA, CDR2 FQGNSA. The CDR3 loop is CASSFRGPSYGYTF. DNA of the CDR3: TGTGCCAGCAGCTTCAGGGGGCCGTCGTATGGCTACACCTTC.

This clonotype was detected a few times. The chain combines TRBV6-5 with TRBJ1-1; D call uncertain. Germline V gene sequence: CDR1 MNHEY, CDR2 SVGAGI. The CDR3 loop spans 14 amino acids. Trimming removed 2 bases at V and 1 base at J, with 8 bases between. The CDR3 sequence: CASSYGRKNTEAFF. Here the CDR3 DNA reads TGTGCCAGCAGTTACGGCCGAAAGAACACTGAAGCTTTCTTT.

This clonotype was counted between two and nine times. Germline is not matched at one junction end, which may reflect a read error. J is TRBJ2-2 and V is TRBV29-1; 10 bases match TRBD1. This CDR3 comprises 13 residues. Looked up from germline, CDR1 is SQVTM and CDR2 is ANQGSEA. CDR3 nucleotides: TGCGGCGTGACAGGGGGCGCGAACGGGGAGCTGTTTTTT. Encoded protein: CGVTGGANGELFF.

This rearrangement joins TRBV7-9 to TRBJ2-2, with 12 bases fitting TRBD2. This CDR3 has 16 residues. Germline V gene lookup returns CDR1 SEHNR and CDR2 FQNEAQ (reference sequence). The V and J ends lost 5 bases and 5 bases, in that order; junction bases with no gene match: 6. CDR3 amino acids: CASSTSGRSITGELFF. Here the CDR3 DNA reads TGTGCCAGCAGCACTAGCGGGAGGAGTATTACCGGGGAGCTGTTTTTT. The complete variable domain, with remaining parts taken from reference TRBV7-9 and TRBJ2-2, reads DTGVSQNPRHKITKRGQNVTFRCDPISEHNRLYWYRQTLGQGPEFLTYFQNEAQLEKSRLLSDRFSAERPKGSFSTLEIQRTEQGDSAMYLCASSTSGRSITGELFFGEGSRLTVL.

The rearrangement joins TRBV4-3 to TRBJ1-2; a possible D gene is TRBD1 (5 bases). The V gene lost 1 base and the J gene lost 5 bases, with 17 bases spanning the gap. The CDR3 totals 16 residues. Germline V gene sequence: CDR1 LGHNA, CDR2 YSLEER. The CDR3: CASSQGPGREGYGYTF. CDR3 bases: TGCGCCAGCAGCCAAGGTCCAGGCAGGGAGGGATATGGCTACACCTTC.

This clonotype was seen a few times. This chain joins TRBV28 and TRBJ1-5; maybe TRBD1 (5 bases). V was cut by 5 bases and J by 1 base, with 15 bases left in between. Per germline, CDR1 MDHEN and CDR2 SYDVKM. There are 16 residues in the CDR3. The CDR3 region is CASSPGGGLSNQPQHF. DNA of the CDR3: TGTGCCAGCAGTCCCGGGGGGGGATTGAGCAATCAGCCCCAGCATTTT. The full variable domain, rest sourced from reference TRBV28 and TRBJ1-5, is DVKVTQSSRYLVKRTGEKVFLECVQDMDHENMFWYRQDPGLGLRLIYFSYDVKMKEKGDIPEGYSVSREKKERFSLILESASTNQTSMYLCASSPGGGLSNQPQHFGDGTRLSIL.

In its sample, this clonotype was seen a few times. The CDR3 reads CASKVWRGNEKLFF. The CDR3 DNA is TGTGCCAGCAAGGTTTGGAGGGGCAATGAAAAACTGTTTTTT. The chain combines TRBV27 with TRBJ1-4; TRBD1 is a possible D gene (5 bases). The CDR3 covers 14 residues. CDR1 and CDR2 (germline): MNHEY, SMNVEV (reference sequence). The germline V and J ends were trimmed by 7 bases and 5 bases, with 14 bases remaining between them.

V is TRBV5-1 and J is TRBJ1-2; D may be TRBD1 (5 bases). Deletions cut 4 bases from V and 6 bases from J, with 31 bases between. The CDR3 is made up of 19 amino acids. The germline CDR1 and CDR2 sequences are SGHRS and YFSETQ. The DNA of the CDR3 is TGCGCCAGCAGCCTTAGATTATCCCGAGCGGGGGGGAGGAATGATGGCTACACCTTC. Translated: CASSLRLSRAGGRNDGYTF.

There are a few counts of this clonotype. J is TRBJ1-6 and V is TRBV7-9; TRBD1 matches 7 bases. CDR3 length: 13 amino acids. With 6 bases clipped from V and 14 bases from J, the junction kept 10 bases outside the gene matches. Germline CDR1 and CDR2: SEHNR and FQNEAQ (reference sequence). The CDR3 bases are TGTGCCAGCAGTGGACAGGCCATTCGGACCCTCCACTTT. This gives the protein CASSGQAIRTLHF.

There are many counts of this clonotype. The CDR3: CASRLPSYGYTF. The CDR3, as DNA: TGTGCCAGCCGGTTGCCCAGCTATGGCTACACCTTC. This chain joins TRBV6-6 and TRBJ1-2; D is unresolved. Germline V lookup: CDR1 MNHNY, CDR2 SVGAGI (reference sequence). There are 12 residues in the CDR3. V was trimmed by 8 bases and J by 4 bases, leaving 11 bases between them.

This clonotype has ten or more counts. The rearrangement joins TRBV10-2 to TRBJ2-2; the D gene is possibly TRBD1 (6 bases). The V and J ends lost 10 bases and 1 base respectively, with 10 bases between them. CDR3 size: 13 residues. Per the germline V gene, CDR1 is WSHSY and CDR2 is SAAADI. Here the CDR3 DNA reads TGCGCCACCCTGGACAGGAACACCGGGGAGCTGTTTTTT. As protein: CATLDRNTGELFF.

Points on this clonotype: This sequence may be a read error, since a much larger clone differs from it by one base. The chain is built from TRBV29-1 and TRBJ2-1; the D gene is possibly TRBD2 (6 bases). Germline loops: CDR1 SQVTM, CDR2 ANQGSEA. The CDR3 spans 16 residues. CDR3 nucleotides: TGCAGCGTTGAAGATGCAGGGTGGGGGGTCTACAATGAGAAGTTCTTC. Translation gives CSVEDAGWGVYNEKFF.

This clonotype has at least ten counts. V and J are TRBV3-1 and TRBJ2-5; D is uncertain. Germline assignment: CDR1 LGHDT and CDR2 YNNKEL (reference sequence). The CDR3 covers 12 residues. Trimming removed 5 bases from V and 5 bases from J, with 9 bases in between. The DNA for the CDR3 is TGTGCCAGCAGCTCAGTCGGGGAGACCCAGTACTTC. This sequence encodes CASSSVGETQYF.

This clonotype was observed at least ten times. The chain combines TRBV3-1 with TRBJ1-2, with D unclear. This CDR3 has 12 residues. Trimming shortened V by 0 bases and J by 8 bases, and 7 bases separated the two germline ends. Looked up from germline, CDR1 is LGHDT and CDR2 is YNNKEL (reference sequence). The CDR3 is CASSQDARGYTF. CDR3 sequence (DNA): TGTGCCAGCAGCCAAGACGCACGCGGCTACACCTTC.

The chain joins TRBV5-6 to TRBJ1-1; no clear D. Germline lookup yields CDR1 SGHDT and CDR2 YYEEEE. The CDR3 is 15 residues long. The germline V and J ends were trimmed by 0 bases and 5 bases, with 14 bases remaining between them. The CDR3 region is CASSLAGGTRTEAFF. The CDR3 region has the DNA TGTGCCAGCAGCTTGGCCGGAGGCACTAGGACTGAAGCTTTCTTT.

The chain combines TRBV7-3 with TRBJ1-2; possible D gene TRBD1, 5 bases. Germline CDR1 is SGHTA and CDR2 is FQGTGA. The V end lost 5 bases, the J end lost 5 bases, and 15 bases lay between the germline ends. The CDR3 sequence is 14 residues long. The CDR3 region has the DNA TGTGCCAGCAGCAGCAACAGGCTCACTTATGGCTACACCTTC. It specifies CASSSNRLTYGYTF.

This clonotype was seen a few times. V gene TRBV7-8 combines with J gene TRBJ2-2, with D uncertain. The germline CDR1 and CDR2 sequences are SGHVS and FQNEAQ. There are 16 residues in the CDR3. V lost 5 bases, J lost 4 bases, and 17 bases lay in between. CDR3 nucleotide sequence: TGTGCCAGCAGCCCCCATTTTGGCTGGGGCACCGGGGAGCTGTTTTTT. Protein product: CASSPHFGWGTGELFF. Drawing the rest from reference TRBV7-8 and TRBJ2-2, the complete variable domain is GAGVSQSPRYKVAKRGQDVALRCDPISGHVSLFWYQQALGQGPEFLTYFQNEAQLDKSGLPSDRFFAERPEGSVSTLKIQRTQQEDSAVYLCASSPHFGWGTGELFFGEGSRLTVL.

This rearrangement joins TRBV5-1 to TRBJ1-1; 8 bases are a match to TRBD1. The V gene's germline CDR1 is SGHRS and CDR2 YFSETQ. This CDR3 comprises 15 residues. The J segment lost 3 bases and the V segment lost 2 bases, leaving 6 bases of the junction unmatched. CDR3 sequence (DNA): TGCGCCAGCAGCTTTGGGACAGGCGCCGACACTGAAGCTTTCTTT. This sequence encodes CASSFGTGADTEAFF. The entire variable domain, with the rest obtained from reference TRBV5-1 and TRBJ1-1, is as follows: KAGVTQTPRYLIKTRGQQVTLSCSPISGHRSVSWYQQTPGQGLQFLFEYFSETQRNKGNFPGRFSGRQFSNSRSEMNVSTLELGDSALYLCASSFGTGADTEAFFGQGTRLTVV.

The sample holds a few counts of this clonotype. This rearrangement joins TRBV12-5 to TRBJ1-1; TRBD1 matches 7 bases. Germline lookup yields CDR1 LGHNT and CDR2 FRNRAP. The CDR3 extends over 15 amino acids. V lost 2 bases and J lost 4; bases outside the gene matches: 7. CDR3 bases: TGTGCTAGTGGTTTGCTAGGGGGCGCGGGCACTGAAGCTTTCTTT. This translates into CASGLLGGAGTEAFF.

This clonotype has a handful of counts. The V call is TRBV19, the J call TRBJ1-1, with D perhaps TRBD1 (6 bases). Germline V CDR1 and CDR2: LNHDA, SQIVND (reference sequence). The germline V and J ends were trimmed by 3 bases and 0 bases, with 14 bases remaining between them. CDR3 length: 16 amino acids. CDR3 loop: CASSIYWGAVNTEAFF. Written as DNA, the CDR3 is TGTGCCAGTAGTATTTATTGGGGGGCGGTGAACACTGAAGCTTTCTTT.

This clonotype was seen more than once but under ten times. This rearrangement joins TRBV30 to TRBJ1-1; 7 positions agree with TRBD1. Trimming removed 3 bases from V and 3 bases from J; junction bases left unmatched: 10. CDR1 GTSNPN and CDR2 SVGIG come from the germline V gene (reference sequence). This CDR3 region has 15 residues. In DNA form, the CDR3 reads TGTGCCTGGAGAGACAGGGAGGTTCGGTACACTGAAGCTTTCTTT. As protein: CAWRDREVRYTEAFF. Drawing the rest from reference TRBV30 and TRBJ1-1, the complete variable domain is SQTIHQWPATLVQPVGSPLSLECTVEGTSNPNLYWYRQAAGRGLQLLFYSVGIGQISSEVPQNLSASRPQDRQFILSSKKLLLSDSGFYLCAWRDREVRYTEAFFGQGTRLTVV.

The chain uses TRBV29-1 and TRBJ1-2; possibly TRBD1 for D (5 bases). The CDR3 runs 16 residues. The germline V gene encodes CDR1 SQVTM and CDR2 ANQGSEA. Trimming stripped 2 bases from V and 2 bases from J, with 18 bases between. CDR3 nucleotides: TGCAGCGTTGAATGGGACCTTAGGGTCCTGAACTATGGCTACACCTTC. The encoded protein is CSVEWDLRVLNYGYTF.

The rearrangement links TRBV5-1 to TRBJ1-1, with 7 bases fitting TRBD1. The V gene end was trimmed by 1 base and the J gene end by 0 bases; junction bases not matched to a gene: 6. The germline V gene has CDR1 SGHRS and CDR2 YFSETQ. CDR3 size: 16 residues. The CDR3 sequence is CASSLSGQYLNTEAFF. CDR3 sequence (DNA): TGCGCCAGCAGCTTGTCGGGACAGTACTTGAACACTGAAGCTTTCTTT.

CDR3 region: CASGWGPTDTQYF. DNA for the CDR3: TGTGCTAGTGGTTGGGGACCCACAGATACGCAGTATTTT. This chain links TRBV12-5 with TRBJ2-3, with D perhaps given as TRBD1 or TRBD2 (5 bases each). Germline V gene lookup returns CDR1 LGHNT and CDR2 FRNRAP. This CDR3 has 13 amino acids. Trimming stripped 4 bases from V and 2 bases from J, with 7 bases between.